This TCR beta chain was found in a study of T cell repertoires in cytomegalovirus infection. Study details: From public TCR beta signatures came an indication of both CMV infection and matching HLA type.

To note about this clonotype: Its antigen is undetermined. Possible read error: a much larger clone is one base away.

Study results and caveats: Summed public TCR beta family frequency identified CMV carriers bearing the relevant HLA. The study found HLA-C-restricted CMV-specific TCR beta clonotypes dominating the ex vivo response.

The CDR3 runs 16 residues. CDR1 SGHTA and CDR2 FQGNSA come from the germline V gene. TCRdb re-analysed the reads in MiXCR, keeping a single row per CDR3 protein. The sample includes around 630,000 distinct CDR3 sequences, 20% to 30% of them seen just once. The J gene is TRBJ2-5, the V gene TRBV7-2; tentatively, D is TRBD1 (6 bases). The TCR sequence derives from a human donor in good health (CMV status not recorded). Some clones in this sample may be carry-over from other donors' samples. The sample consisted of CD8+ T cells from PBMCs. CDR3 DNA: TGTGCCAGCAGCTTTCCCAGGGGAAGGGGCCAAGAGATCCAGTACTTC. This encodes CASSFPRGRGQEIQYF.